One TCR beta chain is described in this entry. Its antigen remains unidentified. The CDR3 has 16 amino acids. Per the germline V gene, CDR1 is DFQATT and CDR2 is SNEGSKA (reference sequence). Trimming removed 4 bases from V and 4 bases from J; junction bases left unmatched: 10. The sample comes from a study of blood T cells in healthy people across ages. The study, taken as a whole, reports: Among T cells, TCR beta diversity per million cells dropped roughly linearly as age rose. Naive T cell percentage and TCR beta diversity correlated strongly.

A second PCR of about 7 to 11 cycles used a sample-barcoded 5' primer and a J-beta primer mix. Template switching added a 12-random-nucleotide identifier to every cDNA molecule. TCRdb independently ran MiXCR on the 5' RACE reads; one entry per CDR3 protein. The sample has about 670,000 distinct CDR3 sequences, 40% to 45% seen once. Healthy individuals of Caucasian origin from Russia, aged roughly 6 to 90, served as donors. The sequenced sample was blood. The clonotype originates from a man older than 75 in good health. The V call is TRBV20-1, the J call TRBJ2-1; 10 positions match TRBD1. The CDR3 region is CSATSLDRGRYNEQFF. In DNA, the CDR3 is TGCAGTGCTACTAGCCTCGACAGGGGGCGGTACAATGAGCAGTTCTTC.